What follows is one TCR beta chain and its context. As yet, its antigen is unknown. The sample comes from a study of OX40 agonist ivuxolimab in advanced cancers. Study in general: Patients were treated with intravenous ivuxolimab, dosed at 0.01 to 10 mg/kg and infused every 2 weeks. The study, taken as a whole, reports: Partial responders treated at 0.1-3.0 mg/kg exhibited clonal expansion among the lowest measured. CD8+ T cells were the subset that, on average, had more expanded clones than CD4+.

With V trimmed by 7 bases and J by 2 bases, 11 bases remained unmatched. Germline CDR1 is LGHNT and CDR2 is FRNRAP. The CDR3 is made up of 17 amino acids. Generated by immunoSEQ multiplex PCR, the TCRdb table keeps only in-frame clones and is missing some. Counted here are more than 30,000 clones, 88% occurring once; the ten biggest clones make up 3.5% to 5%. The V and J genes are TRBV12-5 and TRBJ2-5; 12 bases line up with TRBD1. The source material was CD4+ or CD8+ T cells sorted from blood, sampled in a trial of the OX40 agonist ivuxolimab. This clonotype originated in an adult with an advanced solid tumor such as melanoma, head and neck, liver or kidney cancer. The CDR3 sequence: CASAPGQGAGSQETQYF. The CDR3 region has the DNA TGTGCTAGTGCTCCGGGACAGGGGGCTGGGAGTCAAGAGACCCAGTACTTC.